The rows below give T cell receptor beta chains drawn from one sample of a study of T cells in Graves' hyperthyroidism and ophthalmopathy. TCRdb reanalysed the multiplex PCR reads using MiXCR and keeps one entry per CDR3 protein. This table has about 740,000 distinct CDR3 sequences, 14% appearing once. Source material: blood. The receptors here all came from a woman aged 18-35 years with Graves' hyperthyroidism. Each CDR3 is given with its conserved first and last residue. Fields, in order: clone size, J gene, V gene, D gene, CDR3 protein, CDR3 DNA. D genes are given only for firm matches. For some rows the clone size is stated as once, few or many, or as a class when expanded; others skip it.

many	TRBJ1-1	TRBV28	-	CASSLRGTGRNTEAFF	TGTGCCAGCAGCCTCCGGGGGACGGGGAGGAACACTGAAGCTTTCTTT
few	TRBJ1-3	TRBV10-2	-	CASSHGTEGTGNTIYF	TGCGCCAGCAGTCATGGGACGGAAGGAACTGGAAACACCATATATTTT
few	TRBJ2-6	TRBV7-2	-	CASSFGGPYSGANVLTF	TGTGCCAGCAGCTTCGGCGGGCCATACTCTGGGGCCAACGTCCTGACTTTC
-	TRBJ1-3	TRBV7-9	-	CASSLEGGTGNTIYF	TGTGCCAGCAGCTTAGAGGGCGGGACCGGTAACACCATATATTTT
many	TRBJ2-5	TRBV2	TRBD2	CASSATGLAEETQYF	TGTGCCAGCAGTGCCACGGGACTAGCGGAAGAGACCCAGTACTTC
-	TRBJ1-5	TRBV6-5	-	CASSYSGKTNQPQHF	TGTGCCAGCAGTTACTCGGGGAAGACCAATCAGCCCCAGCATTTT
few	TRBJ2-2	TRBV28	-	CASSRSRNTGELFF	TGTGCCAGCAGCAGATCCAGAAACACCGGGGAGCTGTTTTTT
once	TRBJ2-7	TRBV7-3	-	CASSLDPSSYNEQYF	TGTGCCAGCAGCTTAGACCCGAGCTCCTACAATGAGCAGTACTTC
few	TRBJ1-4	TRBV6-1	-	CASSYMDPGLINEKLFF	TGTGCCAGCAGTTACATGGACCCCGGACTCATAAATGAAAAACTGTTTTTT
-	TRBJ2-1	TRBV30	-	CAWSAGIRPYNEQFF	TGTGCCTGGAGTGCAGGTATTCGGCCCTACAATGAGCAGTTCTTC
few	TRBJ1-2	TRBV20-1	-	CSARDYKGSYGYTF	TGCAGTGCTAGAGATTATAAGGGGAGCTATGGCTACACCTTC
-	TRBJ2-3	TRBV7-9	-	CASSRQVSDTQYF	TGTGCCAGCAGTCGACAGGTTTCAGATACGCAGTATTTT
-	TRBJ1-2	TRBV9	-	CAISALQGYTF	TGTGCCATCAGCGCCCTTCAGGGCTACACCTTC
-	TRBJ1-4	TRBV13	TRBD1	CASSLARDRGLKLFF	TGTGCCAGCAGCTTAGCCCGGGACAGGGGGCTAAAACTGTTTTTT
many	TRBJ2-7	TRBV6-1	TRBD1	CASRPDRDLSYEQYF	TGTGCCAGCAGACCCGACAGGGATCTCTCTTACGAGCAGTACTTC
many	TRBJ2-1	TRBV11-2	TRBD2	CASSRRTSGYNEQFF	TGTGCCAGCAGCCGTAGGACTAGCGGTTACAATGAGCAGTTCTTC
many	TRBJ2-2	TRBV30	-	CAWRDPWSGELFF	TGTGCCTGGAGGGACCCCTGGTCAGGGGAGCTGTTTTTT
many	TRBJ1-4	TRBV7-9	TRBD1	CASSDTGGLEKLFF	TGTGCCAGCAGCGACACAGGGGGCCTTGAAAAACTGTTTTTT
many	TRBJ2-1	TRBV3-1	TRBD2	CASSAGEGNEQFF	TGTGCCAGCAGTGCGGGAGAGGGAAATGAGCAGTTCTTC
many	TRBJ1-1	TRBV6-1	-	CASTGDTEAFF	TGTGCCAGCACGGGAGACACTGAAGCTTTCTTT
few	TRBJ2-2	TRBV15	TRBD2	CATSRDRGGMNTGELFF	TGTGCCACCAGCAGAGATCGGGGGGGAATGAACACCGGGGAGCTGTTTTTT
few	TRBJ2-7	TRBV30	-	CAWSPTGLSSEQYF	TGTGCCTGGAGTCCTACAGGGCTCTCATCCGAGCAGTACTTC
many	TRBJ2-1	TRBV9	-	CASSNLRGNEQFF	TGTGCCAGCAGCAACCTCCGGGGAAATGAGCAGTTCTTC
-	TRBJ2-4	TRBV3-1	TRBD1	CASSQGRTGTGEGMAKNIQYF	TGTGCCAGCAGCCAAGGAAGGACCGGGACAGGGGAAGGGATGGCCAAAAACATTCAGTACTTC
many	TRBJ1-5	TRBV12-3/TRBV12-4	-	CASSGGGVNQPQHF	TGTGCCAGCAGCGGCGGCGGGGTCAATCAGCCCCAGCATTTT
-	TRBJ2-5	TRBV7-9	-	CASSLVGGTQETQYF	TGTGCCAGCAGCTTAGTTGGGGGGACCCAAGAGACCCAGTACTTC
-	TRBJ2-3	TRBV12-3/TRBV12-4	TRBD2	CASSLGLAGGPSPTDTQYF	TGTGCCAGCAGCCTTGGGCTAGCGGGAGGGCCGTCCCCCACAGATACGCAGTATTTT
-	TRBJ2-1	TRBV6-5	TRBD2	CASSYVSLAAYNEQFF	TGTGCCAGCAGTTACGTCAGCCTAGCGGCCTACAATGAGCAGTTCTTC
few	TRBJ2-2	TRBV19	-	CASGQFTGELFF	TGTGCCAGTGGACAGTTCACCGGGGAGCTGTTTTTT
few	TRBJ2-7	TRBV5-8	TRBD2	CASRFTSGTYEQYF	TGTGCCAGCAGATTCACTAGCGGGACCTACGAGCAGTACTTC
-	TRBJ1-4	TRBV30	-	CAWSVAGEKLFF	TGTGCCTGGAGTGTGGCCGGGGAAAAACTGTTTTTT
few	TRBJ2-2	TRBV28	-	CATSGGRRTGELFF	TGTGCCACCTCAGGGGGGAGGCGAACCGGGGAGCTGTTTTTT
few	TRBJ1-3	TRBV5-1	TRBD1	CASSPTTGAGNTVYF	TGCGCCAGCAGCCCAACCACAGGGGCTGGAAACACCGTATATTTT
many	TRBJ2-1	TRBV12-3/TRBV12-4	-	CASSLVSRNTQFF	TGTGCCAGCAGTTTAGTTTCCAGGAACACGCAGTTCTTC
few	TRBJ2-2	TRBV28	-	CASSQLASNTGELFF	TGTGCCAGCAGCCAACTCGCATCGAACACCGGGGAGCTGTTTTTT
many	TRBJ2-3	TRBV7-6	-	CASSPSLTDTQYF	TGTGCCAGCAGCCCCAGCCTCACGGATACGCAGTATTTT
-	TRBJ2-7	TRBV11-2	-	CASSSGGVLQGSGEQYF	TGTGCCAGCAGCTCCGGCGGGGTTCTACAGGGATCGGGCGAGCAGTACTTC
-	TRBJ2-5	TRBV6-1	TRBD1	CASRPAGGFQETQYF	TGTGCCAGCAGACCCGCAGGGGGATTCCAAGAGACCCAGTACTTC
-	TRBJ2-5	TRBV7-2	TRBD1	CASSPGQGVLKTQYF	TGTGCCAGCAGCCCCGGACAGGGGGTTCTGAAGACCCAGTACTTC
-	TRBJ2-2	TRBV10-1	TRBD2	CASSELAGAGELFF	TGCGCCAGCAGTGAACTAGCGGGAGCCGGGGAGCTGTTTTTT
many	TRBJ2-3	TRBV7-3	-	CASSLFQEGTQYF	TGTGCCAGCAGCTTATTTCAGGAGGGTACGCAGTATTTT
few	TRBJ2-2	TRBV6-2/TRBV6-3	TRBD1	CASSFLQGVFGELFF	TGTGCCAGCAGCTTCTTACAGGGGGTATTCGGGGAGCTGTTTTTT
many	TRBJ2-5	TRBV7-8	TRBD2	CASSYRTSGRWETQYF	TGTGCCAGCAGCTATAGGACTAGCGGGAGATGGGAGACCCAGTACTTC
-	TRBJ1-1	TRBV12-3/TRBV12-4	TRBD1	CASSKDRLNTEAFF	TGTGCCAGCAGTAAGGACAGGTTGAACACTGAAGCTTTCTTT
many	TRBJ2-4	TRBV5-1	-	CASSLAPGPPGDIQYF	TGCGCCAGCAGCTTAGCACCGGGACCCCCGGGGGACATTCAGTACTTC
few	TRBJ2-1	TRBV19	-	CASMRKGYNEQFF	TGTGCCAGTATGAGGAAGGGATACAATGAGCAGTTCTTC
few	TRBJ2-3	TRBV5-1	-	CASTLEGPTDTQYF	TGCGCCAGCACCCTGGAGGGGCCTACAGATACGCAGTATTTT
many	TRBJ1-5	TRBV18	-	CASSGGWGNQPQHF	TGTGCCAGCTCAGGGGGATGGGGCAATCAGCCCCAGCATTTT
-	TRBJ1-1	TRBV7-9	-	CASSSILLNTEAFF	TGTGCCAGCAGCTCCATACTCCTGAACACTGAAGCTTTCTTT
many	TRBJ2-7	TRBV28	-	CASSTPGARYEQYF	TGTGCCAGCAGTACCCCAGGGGCCCGGTACGAGCAGTACTTC
many	TRBJ2-1	TRBV20-1	TRBD2	CSARSSGDYNEQFF	TGCAGTGCTAGGTCCAGCGGGGACTACAATGAGCAGTTCTTC
-	TRBJ2-1	TRBV7-9	-	CASSRPDRINEQFF	TGTGCCAGCAGCCGACCAGACAGAATCAATGAGCAGTTCTTC
-	TRBJ2-3	TRBV20-1	-	CSATPRAPSTDTQYF	TGCAGTGCCACCCCGCGAGCCCCTAGCACAGATACGCAGTATTTT
once	TRBJ1-4	TRBV2	-	CASSATSRGEKLFF	TGTGCCAGCAGTGCCACCTCTCGGGGTGAAAAACTGTTTTTT
few	TRBJ2-2	TRBV5-5	-	CASSRHPKDTGELFF	TGTGCCAGCAGCCGTCACCCAAAGGACACCGGGGAGCTGTTTTTT
few	TRBJ2-5	TRBV19	-	CASSWGGPRGDYQETQYF	TGTGCCAGTAGCTGGGGTGGGCCAAGGGGGGACTACCAAGAGACCCAGTACTTC
many	TRBJ1-1	TRBV2	TRBD1	CASRGYDRGGTEAFF	TGTGCCAGCAGGGGATATGACAGGGGAGGGACTGAAGCTTTCTTT
many	TRBJ1-2	TRBV28	-	CASSSTSGDPYYGYTF	TGTGCCAGCAGTTCGACGTCTGGGGACCCTTACTATGGCTACACCTTC
many	TRBJ2-7	TRBV11-2	TRBD1	CASSLGTGTYEQYF	TGTGCCAGCAGCCTAGGGACAGGGACCTACGAGCAGTACTTC
-	TRBJ2-1	TRBV12-3/TRBV12-4	-	CASSSSRGVYNEQFF	TGTGCCAGCTCTTCTTCGAGGGGGGTTTACAATGAGCAGTTCTTC